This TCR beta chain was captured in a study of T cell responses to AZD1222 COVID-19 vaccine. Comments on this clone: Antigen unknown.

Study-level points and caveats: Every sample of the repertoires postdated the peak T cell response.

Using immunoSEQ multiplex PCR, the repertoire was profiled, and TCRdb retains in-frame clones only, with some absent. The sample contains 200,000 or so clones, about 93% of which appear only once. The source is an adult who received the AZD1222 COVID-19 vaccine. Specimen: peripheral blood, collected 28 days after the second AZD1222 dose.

CDR3 nucleotides: TGTGCCAGCAGCTTGGGGGGGACAAGAGGCTATGGCTACACCTTC. Translated: CASSLGGTRGYGYTF. This sequence joins TRBV7-8 and TRBJ1-2, with D maybe TRBD1 (6 bases). Germline lookup yields CDR1 SGHVS and CDR2 FQNEAQ. The CDR3 is made up of 15 amino acids. V gave up 3 bases and J gave up 4 bases, with 15 bases separating them.